This T cell receptor (beta chain) was observed in a study of cytomegalovirus exposure and HLA in healthy donors. As for the study in general: Unique TCRs from HLA-typed donors, 65 million to 85 million of them, were held in an early data release.

With 60 Vbeta and 13 Jbeta primers, the PCR was carried out. Sequencing was performed with immunoSEQ multiplex PCR; in TCRdb, only in-frame clones are kept and a portion is missing. Seen here are tens of thousands of clones, about four fifths observed once, and the top ten hold approximately 3.8%. Of note for this clone: Its antigen is not identified.

Whole-study findings and limits: Donors belonging to an Asian-associated ancestry cluster reportedly showed fewer N-insertions in productive TCRs than the approximately 680-donor mean, according to what a later analysis found. Sequencing depth across donors, presence/absence analyses assumed, was roughly uniform.

The receptor was isolated from a man in his fifties or sixties in good health and CMV-seronegative. Material: PBMCs.

In DNA, the CDR3 is TGTGCCAGCAGCCGCTCCGGGACAGTCCTAAGCGAGCAGTACTTC. This gives the protein CASSRSGTVLSEQYF. The V and J genes are TRBV28 and TRBJ2-7, with 7 bases fitting TRBD1. This CDR3 is built from 15 residues. The V gene end was trimmed by 6 bases and the J gene end by 6 bases; junction bases not matched to a gene: 14. CDR1 MDHEN and CDR2 SYDVKM come from the germline V gene.